This T cell receptor beta chain was sequenced for a study of beta chain features in type 1 diabetes. Study overall: There was similarity between patients and healthy donors in age, gender and cell yields. Study-level results: PCR might favor shorter templates, equally in patients and controls. Cells expressing TCR highly could be over-represented by cDNA sequencing.

For this clone: Antigen: not known.

CDR1 is ENHRY and CDR2 is SYGVKD in the germline V gene. The CDR3 has 16 residues. V was cut by 2 bases and J by 1 base, with 14 bases left in between. Expressed TCRB transcripts were sequenced because the entire RNA isolate underwent reverse transcription. The protocol was immunoSEQ multiplex PCR, while the TCRdb copy is restricted to in-frame clones and leaves out a portion. The sample yields about 620,000 clones, less than 20% seen once. Researchers reported sorting CD4+ naive, central memory, regulatory and stem cell-like memory cells via CD45RO/CCR7/CD25/CD127/CD95/CD27. Sequencing input: naive CD4+ T cells from blood. The chain recombines TRBV10-3 with TRBJ2-5; possible D gene TRBD2, 7 bases. The TCR sequence derives from a man in his late teens or twenties in good health. CDR3 sequence: CAISEMRGLSQETQYF. CDR3 DNA sequence: TGTGCCATCAGTGAGATGCGGGGGCTCTCCCAAGAGACCCAGTACTTC.